This T cell receptor (beta chain) was profiled in a study of T cell changes during pregnancy in multiple sclerosis. Trimming stripped 7 bases from V and 2 bases from J, with 14 bases between. The CDR3 is made up of 14 amino acids. Germline assignment: CDR1 SNHLY and CDR2 FYNNEI. Using immunoSEQ multiplex PCR, the repertoire was profiled, and TCRdb retains in-frame clones only, with some absent. The sample shows some 93,000 clones, roughly 89% of them seen only once. The TCR was taken from a female donor in good health, enrolled as a control in a pregnancy study. The chain recombines TRBV2 with TRBJ1-2; a weak D match, TRBD1 (5 bases). Sequencing was performed on peripheral blood, taken after pregnancy. In DNA, the CDR3 is TGTGCCAGCATCGAAGGGGTTGTGAACTATGGCTACACCTTC. This gives the protein CASIEGVVNYGYTF.